This entry describes one T cell receptor beta chain. V lost 0 bases and J lost 3, with 8 bases in between. The germline V gene has CDR1 LGHDT and CDR2 YNNKEL (reference sequence). The CDR3 loop spans 14 amino acids. Profiling relied on immunoSEQ multiplex PCR, and the TCRdb table lists in-frame clones only, not all of them. Of about 140,000 clones listed, about nine tenths are singletons. The data derive from a study of T cell responses to AZD1222 COVID-19 vaccine. The genes are TRBV3-1 (or the pseudogene TRBV3-2) and TRBJ1-1; no clear D gene. The clonotype originates from an adult who received the AZD1222 COVID-19 vaccine. Sample: peripheral blood, taken 28 days after the second AZD1222 dose. The CDR3 region is CASSQDLRDTEAFF. Here the CDR3 DNA reads TGTGCCAGCAGCCAAGATCTGAGGGACACTGAAGCTTTCTTT.